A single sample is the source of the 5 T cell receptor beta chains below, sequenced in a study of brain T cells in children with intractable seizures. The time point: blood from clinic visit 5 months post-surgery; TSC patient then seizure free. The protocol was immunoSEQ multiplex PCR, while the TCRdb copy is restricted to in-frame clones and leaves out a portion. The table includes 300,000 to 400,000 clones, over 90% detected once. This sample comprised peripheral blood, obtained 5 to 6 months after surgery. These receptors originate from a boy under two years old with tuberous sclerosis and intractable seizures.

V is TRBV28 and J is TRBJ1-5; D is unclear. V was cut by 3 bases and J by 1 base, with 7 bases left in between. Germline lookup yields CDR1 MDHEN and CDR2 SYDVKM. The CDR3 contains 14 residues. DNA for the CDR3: TGTGCCAGCAGTTTTTTGTGGAGCAATCAGCCCCAGCATTTT. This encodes CASSFLWSNQPQHF.

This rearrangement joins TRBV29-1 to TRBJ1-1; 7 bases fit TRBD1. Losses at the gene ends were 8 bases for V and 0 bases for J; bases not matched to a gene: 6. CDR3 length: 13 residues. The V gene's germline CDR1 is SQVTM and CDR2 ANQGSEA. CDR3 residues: CSSQGRMNTEAFF. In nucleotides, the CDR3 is TGCAGCTCACAGGGGCGGATGAACACTGAAGCTTTCTTT.

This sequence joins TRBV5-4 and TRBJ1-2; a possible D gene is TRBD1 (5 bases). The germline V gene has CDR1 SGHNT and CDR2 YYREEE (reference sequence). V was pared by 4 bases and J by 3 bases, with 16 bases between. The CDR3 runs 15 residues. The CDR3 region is CASSPGAGLDYGYTF. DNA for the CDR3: TGTGCCAGCAGCCCCGGGGCTGGGTTAGACTATGGCTACACCTTC.

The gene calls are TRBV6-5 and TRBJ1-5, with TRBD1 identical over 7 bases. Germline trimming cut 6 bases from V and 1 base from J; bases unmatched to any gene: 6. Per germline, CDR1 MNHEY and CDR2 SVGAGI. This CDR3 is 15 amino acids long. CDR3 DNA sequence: TGTGCCAGCAGGGGGGACAGCCTGAGCAATCAGCCCCAGCATTTT. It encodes CASRGDSLSNQPQHF.

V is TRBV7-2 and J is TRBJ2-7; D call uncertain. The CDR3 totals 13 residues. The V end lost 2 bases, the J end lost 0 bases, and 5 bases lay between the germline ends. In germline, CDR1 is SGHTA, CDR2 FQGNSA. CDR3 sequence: CASSLTDSYEQYF. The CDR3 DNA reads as TGTGCCAGCAGCTTAACGGACTCCTACGAGCAGTACTTC.